These 6 T cell receptor beta chains were sequenced from one sample in a study of blood T cell repertoires in COVID-19 (dated by TCRdb to between 2020 and 2021). Library preparation employed the immunoSEQ multiplex PCR assay. TCRdb carries this immuneACCESS record with in-frame sequences only. Its versions omit some clonotypes, under half of them owing to an unresolved V gene in the studies checked, with the rest unexplained. Within this sample are a few hundred thousand clones, with about 86% of them counted one time only. Approximately 14% of the sample belongs to the ten largest clones. The sequenced sample consisted of peripheral blood. The receptors stem from a woman aged 70-85 years with COVID-19, enrolled during active disease.

This clone appeared once. CDR3 loop: CARSLADGSGGTRGTQYF. The CDR3 DNA reads TGTGCCAGAAGCTTGGCCGACGGTAGCGGGGGTACCAGGGGGACCCAGTACTTC. This chain joins TRBV5-3 and TRBJ2-5; the match to TRBD2 covers 9 bases. TRBV5-3 belongs to the ORF category, with a function that is uncertain. The V segment lost 0 bases and the J segment 7 bases; nucleotides outside the gene matches: 16. CDR3 length: 18 amino acids.

This sequence joins TRBV6-5 and TRBJ2-7; possible D gene TRBD1, 7 bases. Trimming stripped 4 bases from V and 5 bases from J, with 12 bases between. The CDR3 length is 13 residues. Looked up from germline, CDR1 is MNHEY and CDR2 is SVGAGI. The CDR3 DNA is TGTGCCAGCAGTTTCACAGGGGAGGACGAGCAGTACTTC. This translates into CASSFTGEDEQYF.

The chain has TRBV5-1 and TRBJ2-1; 11 nucleotides agree with TRBD2. V gave up 4 bases and J gave up 7 bases; unmatched junction bases: 7. CDR1 is SGHRS, CDR2 YFSETQ, per germline. This CDR3 spans 15 amino acids. The CDR3 loop is CASSPGTSGLNEQFF. Here the CDR3 DNA reads TGCGCCAGCAGCCCCGGGACTAGCGGACTTAATGAGCAGTTCTTC.

The chain recombines TRBV30 with TRBJ2-5, with TRBD2 matching over 16 bases. Per germline, CDR1 GTSNPN and CDR2 SVGIG (reference sequence). The CDR3 totals 16 residues. The junction had 3 bases not matched to a gene; V was cut back by 0 bases and J by 5 bases. In DNA, the CDR3 is TGTGCCTGGAGTGTAGGGACTAGCGGGGGGGCGGAGACCCAGTACTTC. Encoded protein: CAWSVGTSGGAETQYF.

This clone has a single count. The V call is TRBV30, the J call TRBJ1-2; possibly TRBD1 for D (6 bases). Germline V gene lookup returns CDR1 GTSNPN and CDR2 SVGIG (reference sequence). The CDR3 is made up of 14 amino acids. V lost 0 bases, J lost 7 bases, and 15 bases lay in between. In nucleotides, the CDR3 is TGTGCCTGGAGTGTACTGAGGGGAGGGGGTGGCTACACCTTC. This sequence encodes CAWSVLRGGGGYTF.

The chain employs TRBV9 and TRBJ2-2; TRBD2 matches 7 bases. The germline gives CDR1 SGDLS, CDR2 YYNGEE. The CDR3 covers 16 residues. With V trimmed by 3 bases and J by 5 bases, 10 bases remained unmatched. The CDR3 loop reads CASSARNRGGTGELFF. CDR3 DNA sequence: TGTGCCAGCAGCGCCCGGAATCGCGGGGGAACCGGGGAGCTGTTTTTT.